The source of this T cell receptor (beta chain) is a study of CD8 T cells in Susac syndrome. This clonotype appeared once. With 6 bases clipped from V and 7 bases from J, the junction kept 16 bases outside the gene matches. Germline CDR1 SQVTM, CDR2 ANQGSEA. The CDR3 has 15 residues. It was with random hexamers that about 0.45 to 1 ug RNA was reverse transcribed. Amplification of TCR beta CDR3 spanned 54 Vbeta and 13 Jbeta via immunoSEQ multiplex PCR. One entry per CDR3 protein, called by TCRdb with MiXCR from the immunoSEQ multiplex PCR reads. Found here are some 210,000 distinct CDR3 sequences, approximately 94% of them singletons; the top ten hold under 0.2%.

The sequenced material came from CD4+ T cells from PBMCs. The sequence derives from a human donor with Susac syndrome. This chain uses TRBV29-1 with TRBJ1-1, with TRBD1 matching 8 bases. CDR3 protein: CSVMDRATGGGEAFF. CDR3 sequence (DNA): TGCAGCGTGATGGACAGGGCCACAGGAGGAGGTGAAGCTTTCTTT. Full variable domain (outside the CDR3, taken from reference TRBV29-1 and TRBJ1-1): SAVISQKPSRDICQRGTSLTIQCQVDSQVTMMFWYRQQPGQSLTLIATANQGSEATYESGFVIDKFPISRPNLTFSTLTVSNMSPEDSSIYLCSVMDRATGGGEAFFGQGTRLTVV.